The TCR beta chain under discussion was sequenced for a study of cytomegalovirus exposure and HLA in healthy donors. Use of 60 Vbeta and 13 Jbeta primers characterized the PCR. Sequencing was performed with immunoSEQ multiplex PCR; in TCRdb, only in-frame clones are kept and a portion is missing. Of about 80,000 clones in the sample, about 68% were seen once. As for this clone: Its antigen remains unknown.

Study results and limitations: By HLA locus, TCR association rates varied in a later analysis, with DRB1 showing the most and HLA-C the fewest. In vitro confirmation showed three CMV-associated chains to be CMV antigen specific. The classifier, whose performance was assessed in both the original and validation cohorts, reportedly diagnosed cytomegalovirus status with high specificity and sensitivity. Apart from CMV serostatus, no immune exposure information was available.

The germline CDR1 and CDR2 sequences are SGHRS and YFSETQ. V was trimmed by 3 bases and J by 6 bases, leaving 12 bases between them. The CDR3 length is 13 residues. The chain links TRBV5-1 to TRBJ1-1, with D maybe TRBD1 (6 bases). Sequencing was done on a sample of PBMCs. This clonotype originated in a woman in her forties or fifties in good health and CMV-seropositive. CDR3 DNA: TGCGCCAGCAGCTACAAAACAGGGTCTGAAGCTTTCTTT. Protein product: CASSYKTGSEAFF.